This paragraph covers one TCR beta chain sequence. As yet, its antigen is unknown. The data were obtained in a study of cytomegalovirus exposure and HLA in healthy donors. Overall study findings and caveats: For most TCR sequences rarity was the rule, although some public TCRs occurred in many donors.

CDR1 and CDR2 (germline): MNHNS, SASEGT. The V end was cut by 6 bases, the J end by 2 bases, with 8 bases between. There are 12 residues in the CDR3. This table comes from immunoSEQ multiplex PCR, and its TCRdb copy is limited to in-frame clones, with some not included. The sample shows hundreds of thousands of clones, more than 75% of them seen only once. This rearrangement joins TRBV6-1 to TRBJ2-7; D remains ambiguous. This receptor was obtained from a young woman in good health and CMV-seropositive. The sample taken for sequencing was PBMCs. The CDR3 spells CASRWQAYEQYF. In nucleotides, the CDR3 is TGTGCCAGCAGGTGGCAGGCCTACGAGCAGTACTTC.